The subject of this entry is one T cell receptor beta chain. This entry is derived from a study of blood T cell repertoires in COVID-19. The CDR3 runs to 14 residues. The germline CDR1 and CDR2 sequences are MDHEN and SYDVKM. V lost 6 bases to trimming and J lost 3 bases; unmatched junction nucleotides: 8. Under the authors' procedure: Reference gene primer amplification in the assay estimated nucleated cell counts. Only in-frame clones appear in the TCRdb table, and some are missing; sequencing was by immunoSEQ multiplex PCR. That table furnishes V, J and clone size, whereas the DNA furnished D and trimming. The sample consists of 85,000 to 110,000 clones, 70% to 90% of them appearing once.

The sample taken for sequencing was peripheral blood. V and J are TRBV28 and TRBJ2-7, with 7 bases fitting TRBD1. The sequence was obtained from a man in his fifties in a cohort sampled during active COVID-19. In nucleotides, the CDR3 is TGTGCCAGCAGGCGGACAGGTGGGATCTACGAGCAGTACGTC. Its translation: CASRRTGGIYEQYV.